This TCR beta chain was sequenced during a study of T cell responses to AZD1222 COVID-19 vaccine. Findings and caveats of the study: Reports indicate that nearly half of spike-specific TCRs are directed at unmutated variant regions. At baseline, just a handful of AZD1222 recipients tested seropositive.

Between the trimmed V and J ends, which lost 3 bases and 5 bases, there was a span of 16 bases. The CDR3 length is 15 residues. The germline V gene encodes CDR1 SGHTA and CDR2 FQGTGA. Some clones are missing from TCRdb's copy, which holds only in-frame ones; the method was immunoSEQ multiplex PCR. The table has around 180,000 clones, approximately 94% seen once. Comments on this clone: Its target is not known.

This chain connects TRBV7-3 to TRBJ2-5; D is tentatively TRBD1 or TRBD2 (5 bases each). Here the sequenced sample was peripheral blood, taken 28 days after the second AZD1222 dose. The TCR was taken from an adult who received the AZD1222 COVID-19 vaccine. The CDR3 sequence is CASSFARESGETQYF. CDR3 sequence (DNA): TGTGCCAGCAGCTTCGCCAGGGAGTCTGGGGAGACCCAGTACTTC. The full variable domain, its missing parts supplied by reference TRBV7-3 and TRBJ2-5, is GAGVSQTPSNKVTEKGKYVELRCDPISGHTALYWYRQSLGQGPEFLIYFQGTGAADDSGLPNDRFFAVRPEGSVSTLKIQRTERGDSAVYLCASSFARESGETQYFGPGTRLLVL.